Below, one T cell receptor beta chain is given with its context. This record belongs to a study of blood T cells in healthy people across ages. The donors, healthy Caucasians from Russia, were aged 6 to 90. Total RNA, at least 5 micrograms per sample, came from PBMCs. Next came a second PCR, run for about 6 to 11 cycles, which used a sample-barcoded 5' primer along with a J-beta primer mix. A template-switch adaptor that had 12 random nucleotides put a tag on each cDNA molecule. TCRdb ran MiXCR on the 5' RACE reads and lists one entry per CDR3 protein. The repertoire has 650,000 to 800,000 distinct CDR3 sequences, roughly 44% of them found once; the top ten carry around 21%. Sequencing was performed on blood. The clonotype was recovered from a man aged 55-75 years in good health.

The CDR3 coding sequence is TGTGCCAGCAGCCACAGGGAACCCGACAATGAGCAGTTCTTC. Encoded protein: CASSHREPDNEQFF. This chain links TRBV14 with TRBJ2-1; TRBD1 might be the D (5 bases). Looked up from germline, CDR1 is SGHDN and CDR2 is FVKESK. V was shortened by 3 bases and J by 5 bases, with 11 bases between the two germline ends. This CDR3 has 14 residues.